The next 29 T cell receptor beta chains were all read from a single sample in a study of T cells in Graves' hyperthyroidism and ophthalmopathy. RNA transcripts provided the source from which TCR beta CDR3 regions were amplified. HTBI primers were used for first-round RT-PCR of the TCR CDR3. One entry per CDR3 protein, called by TCRdb with MiXCR from the multiplex PCR reads. The sample holds about 380,000 distinct CDR3 sequences, about 14% seen once. The material sequenced was blood. The receptors were gathered from a man younger than 40 with Graves' hyperthyroidism that later progressed to Graves' ophthalmopathy.

This clonotype was observed at least ten times. The CDR3 region has the DNA TGTGCCAGCAGTAAACCCGGGACAGGGAATGAAAAACTGTTTTTT. This codes for CASSKPGTGNEKLFF. The chain has TRBV28 and TRBJ1-4; 9 bases match TRBD1. Trimming cost V 5 bases and J 5 bases; bases outside gene matches: 6. Germline loops: CDR1 MDHEN, CDR2 SYDVKM. This CDR3 is built from 15 residues.

This clonotype appeared many times. This chain connects TRBV3-1 to TRBJ2-7, with D possibly matching TRBD1 (6 bases). Germline V gives CDR1 LGHDT, CDR2 YNNKEL (reference sequence). The V gene lost 4 bases and the J gene lost 4 bases, with 14 bases spanning the gap. The CDR3 length is 14 residues. The CDR3 loop reads CASSLRQAEYEQYF. The CDR3, as DNA: TGTGCCAGCAGCCTACGACAGGCGGAATACGAGCAGTACTTC.

In this sample, this clonotype turned up a few times. In DNA form, the CDR3 reads TGCGCCAGCAGCCTTGGTGGGGGTCGGGCTGAAGCTTTCTTT. Amino acid sequence: CASSLGGGRAEAFF. This sequence joins TRBV4-1 and TRBJ1-1, with D perhaps matching TRBD1 (5 bases). The V gene's germline CDR1 is MGHRA and CDR2 YSYEKL. The V end was cut by 4 bases, the J end by 6 bases, with 15 bases between. The length of the CDR3 is 14 residues.

The gene calls are TRBV6-1 and TRBJ1-4, with 7 bases identical to TRBD1. From germline, CDR1 is MNHNS and CDR2 SASEGT. The CDR3 sequence is 14 residues long. With V trimmed by 5 bases and J by 3 bases, 3 bases remained unmatched. The CDR3 DNA reads as TGTGCCAGCAGTCCGGGACAGCCTAATGAAAAACTGTTTTTT. This sequence encodes CASSPGQPNEKLFF.

V and J are TRBV4-1 and TRBJ2-1, with D hard to call. The V gene's germline CDR1 is MGHRA and CDR2 YSYEKL. V dropped 1 base and J dropped 6 bases, with 7 bases sitting between them. The CDR3 is 13 amino acids. The CDR3 reads CASSQVSPNEQFF. The CDR3 region has the DNA TGCGCCAGCAGCCAAGTTAGCCCCAATGAGCAGTTCTTC.

This clonotype was detected many times. The chain employs TRBV6-1 and TRBJ2-5, with 7 bases matching TRBD2. This CDR3 region has 16 residues. Germline assignment: CDR1 MNHNS and CDR2 SASEGT. Trimming removed 2 bases from V and 4 bases from J; junction bases left unmatched: 10. The CDR3: CASSESGRASGETQYF. DNA of the CDR3: TGTGCCAGCAGTGAATCAGGGAGGGCTTCGGGAGAGACCCAGTACTTC.

This clonotype was seen more than once but under ten times. The rearrangement links TRBV30 to TRBJ1-6; 8 nucleotides align to TRBD1. From germline, CDR1 is GTSNPN and CDR2 SVGIG (reference sequence). This CDR3 is built from 15 residues. V lost 3 bases, J lost 10 bases, and 11 bases stayed unmatched. CDR3 residues: CAWREQGGSSSPLHF. CDR3 coding DNA: TGTGCCTGGAGGGAACAGGGGGGATCGTCCTCACCCCTCCACTTT. Filled out from reference TRBV30 and TRBJ1-6, the complete variable domain reads SQTIHQWPATLVQPVGSPLSLECTVEGTSNPNLYWYRQAAGRGLQLLFYSVGIGQISSEVPQNLSASRPQDRQFILSSKKLLLSDSGFYLCAWREQGGSSSPLHFGNGTRLTVT.

The chain recombines TRBV6-1 with TRBJ1-1, with no clear D. V was shortened by 7 bases and J by 1 base, with 10 bases between the two germline ends. CDR1 and CDR2 from the germline V gene are MNHNS and SASEGT. This CDR3 spans 13 amino acids. CDR3 nucleotide sequence: TGTGCCAGCACCTCAATGAGGAACACTGAAGCTTTCTTT. This gives the protein CASTSMRNTEAFF.

The chain has TRBV4-1 and TRBJ1-2; D is perhaps TRBD1 (6 bases). V was shortened by 0 bases and J by 1 base, with 12 bases between the two germline ends. Germline CDR1 and CDR2: MGHRA and YSYEKL. The CDR3 is made up of 16 amino acids. For the CDR3, the DNA is TGCGCCAGCAGCCAAGATACCAGGGGCAGTAACTATGGCTACACCTTC. The encoded protein is CASSQDTRGSNYGYTF.

At least ten counts were recorded for this clonotype. The rearrangement uses TRBV7-9 and TRBJ2-7; D may be TRBD1 (5 bases). Germline CDR1 is SEHNR and CDR2 is FQNEAQ (reference sequence). The CDR3 loop spans 14 amino acids. V lost 5 bases and J 0 bases, leaving 11 bases between the germline ends. CDR3 bases: TGTGCCAGCAGCCCCTGGGGCAACTCCTACGAGCAGTACTTC. This sequence encodes CASSPWGNSYEQYF.

This chain joins TRBV5-6 and TRBJ2-5, with 9 bases lining up with TRBD2. The junction had 17 bases not matched to a gene; V was cut back by 0 bases and J by 5 bases. CDR1 SGHDT and CDR2 YYEEEE come from the germline V gene. The CDR3 loop spans 19 amino acids. CDR3 in DNA: TGTGCCAGCAGCTTGGACGGCGGGGGGGCAAGTTACGGTCGGGAGACCCAGTACTTC. Protein product: CASSLDGGGASYGRETQYF.

This clonotype turned up a few times. The chain uses TRBV18 and TRBJ1-2; 8 bases are a match to TRBD1. The CDR3 is 14 residues long. Looked up from germline, CDR1 is KGHSH and CDR2 is LQKENI. Trimming took 5 bases from V and 5 from J; bases not matched to a gene: 7. CDR3 in amino acids: CASSDRDRYYGYTF. The DNA for the CDR3 is TGTGCCAGCTCAGACCGGGACAGGTATTATGGCTACACCTTC. Together with reference TRBV18 and TRBJ1-2, the CDR3 gives the full variable domain: NAGVMQNPRHLVRRRGQEARLRCSPMKGHSHVYWYRQLPEEGLKFMVYLQKENIIDESGMPKERFSAEFPKEGPSILRIQQVVRGDSAAYFCASSDRDRYYGYTFGSGTRLTVV.

At least ten counts were recorded for this clonotype. The J gene is TRBJ1-1, the V gene TRBV3-1, with D uncertain. The CDR3 is 11 residues long. V was shortened by 3 bases and J by 8 bases, with 7 bases between the two germline ends. The germline V gene encodes CDR1 LGHDT and CDR2 YNNKEL (reference sequence). This CDR3 is CASSHWAEAFF. CDR3 coding DNA: TGTGCCAGCAGCCACTGGGCCGAAGCTTTCTTT.

The table lists this clonotype with many counts. The chain joins TRBV20-1 to TRBJ1-3, with unresolved D. V was clipped by 6 bases and J by 4 bases, with 10 bases between them. The V gene's germline CDR1 is DFQATT and CDR2 SNEGSKA (reference sequence). CDR3 length: 12 amino acids. The CDR3 loop reads CSAPSAGNTIYF. The CDR3 DNA sequence: TGCAGTGCCCCCTCGGCCGGAAACACCATATATTTT.

This clonotype was detected ten times or more. This chain connects TRBV12-3 or TRBV12-4 to TRBJ2-7; D perhaps matches TRBD2 (5 bases). Between the trimmed V and J ends, which lost 8 bases and 1 base, there was a span of 12 bases. The CDR3 runs to 13 residues. CDR3 nucleotide sequence: TGTGCCAGCGGGATCTGGGAGTCCTACGAGCAGTACTTC. As protein: CASGIWESYEQYF.

This clonotype was recorded at least ten times. The chain uses TRBV7-8 and TRBJ2-5; D not resolved. Germline lookup yields CDR1 SGHVS and CDR2 FQNEAQ. Between the trimmed V and J ends, which lost 1 base and 7 bases, there was a span of 10 bases. This CDR3 region has 13 residues. This CDR3 is CASSLVARGTQYF. CDR3 coding DNA: TGTGCCAGCAGCTTAGTTGCCCGCGGGACCCAGTACTTC.

Of note for this clonotype: This could be a read error, since a much larger clone is one nucleotide away. This sequence joins TRBV6-8 and TRBJ1-2; weak D call: TRBD1 (5 bases). The CDR3 covers 13 residues. V lost 2 bases and J 1 base, leaving 5 bases between the germline ends. Looked up from germline, CDR1 is MNHGY and CDR2 is SAAAGT. The CDR3 DNA follows: TGTGCCAGCAGTTACGACAGTAACTATGGCTACACCTTC. Translating gives CASSYDSNYGYTF.

This clonotype showed up just a few times. This may stem from a read error, because a much larger clone lies one nucleotide away. The genes are TRBV7-7 and TRBJ2-7; D possibly corresponds to TRBD1 (6 bases). This CDR3 region has 15 residues. Trimming took off 2 bases at V and 4 bases at J, with 15 bases between the two ends. Germline V CDR1 and CDR2: SSHAT, FNYEAQ (reference sequence). CDR3 residues: CASSLRAGEGYEQYF. CDR3 in DNA: TGTGCCAGCAGCTTACGGGCAGGGGAAGGTTACGAGCAGTACTTC.

This clonotype turned up a few times. The CDR3 DNA reads as TGCGCCAGCAGCCAAGAAGGGACAGGAAATGAAAAACTGTTTTTT. It yields the protein CASSQEGTGNEKLFF. The rearrangement uses TRBV4-1 and TRBJ1-4, with 8 bases lining up with TRBD1. V gave up 0 bases and J gave up 5 bases; unmatched junction bases: 2. The CDR3 extends over 15 amino acids. Germline V CDR1 and CDR2: MGHRA, YSYEKL.

This clonotype was seen ten or more times. The rearrangement links TRBV30 to TRBJ2-7, with D perhaps TRBD1 (5 bases). The CDR3 has 13 amino acids. CDR1 and CDR2 (germline): GTSNPN, SVGIG (reference sequence). The V gene lost 0 bases and the J gene lost 5 bases, with 11 bases spanning the gap. The CDR3 DNA sequence: TGTGCCTGGAGTGTACGTTGGGGCCACGAGCAGTACTTC. This encodes CAWSVRWGHEQYF.

This clonotype was observed at least ten times. This chain uses TRBV3-1 with TRBJ2-7; TRBD2 might be the D (6 bases). The CDR3 sequence is 13 residues long. Trimming removed 4 bases at V and 2 bases at J, with 9 bases between. Germline V gives CDR1 LGHDT, CDR2 YNNKEL (reference sequence). This CDR3 reads CASSPREAYEQYF. DNA for the CDR3: TGTGCCAGCAGCCCCAGGGAGGCCTACGAGCAGTACTTC.

As concerns this clonotype: A much larger clone differs by one base, so this may be a read error. This sequence joins TRBV18 and TRBJ2-5; no definite D call. From germline, CDR1 is KGHSH and CDR2 LQKENI. CDR3 length equals 13 residues. DNA of the CDR3: TGTGCCAGCCCACCACGGACCGGCCCGTTCCAGTACTTC. Translated, it gives CASPPRTGPFQYF.

This clonotype was counted a few times. A much larger clone lies a single base off, so this may be a read error. This sequence joins TRBV2 and TRBJ2-1; maybe TRBD2 (6 bases). Germline CDR1 is SNHLY and CDR2 is FYNNEI. V was trimmed by 6 bases and J by 6 bases, leaving 18 bases between them. This CDR3 has 15 amino acids. The CDR3, as DNA: TGTGCCAGCAGCCAAACCGGGACTGGCTTCAATGAGCAGTTCTTC. It is translated as CASSQTGTGFNEQFF. Looking up the rest from reference TRBV2 and TRBJ2-1 gives the full variable domain: EPEVTQTPSHQVTQMGQEVILRCVPISNHLYFYWYRQILGQKVEFLVSFYNNEISEKSEIFDDQFSVERPDGSNFTLKIRSTKLEDSAMYFCASSQTGTGFNEQFFGPGTRLTVL.

This clonotype was detected ten times or more. The gene calls are TRBV28 and TRBJ2-1; D not resolved. The germline V and J ends were trimmed by 5 bases and 6 bases, with 14 bases remaining between them. The CDR3 length is 14 residues. Germline V lookup: CDR1 MDHEN, CDR2 SYDVKM. The CDR3 region is CASSQTRVANEQFF. CDR3 sequence (DNA): TGTGCCAGCAGTCAGACCAGAGTAGCCAATGAGCAGTTCTTC.

This clonotype was counted between two and nine times. The chain recombines TRBV27 with TRBJ1-3, with TRBD1 matching 8 bases. The CDR3 covers 15 residues. Germline V gene sequence: CDR1 MNHEY, CDR2 SMNVEV (reference sequence). With 6 bases clipped from V and 4 bases from J, the junction kept 8 bases outside the gene matches. In DNA form, the CDR3 reads TGTGCCAGCAGAAGCTACAGGGGGGACGGAAACACCATATATTTT. As protein: CASRSYRGDGNTIYF.

This clonotype occurred many times. The rearrangement joins TRBV24-1 to TRBJ1-1; TRBD1 might be the D (6 bases). Germline CDR1 reads KGHDR; CDR2 reads SFDVKD. CDR3 length: 15 amino acids. Deletions cut 2 bases from V and 5 bases from J, with 14 bases between. CDR3 sequence: CATSDSQGWKTEAFF. The CDR3 DNA reads TGTGCCACCAGTGATTCACAGGGTTGGAAGACTGAAGCTTTCTTT.

This clonotype turned up a few times. At one of its ends the junction is not consistent with the germline gene, which may arise from a read error. The chain joins TRBV7-9 to TRBJ2-3; 15 positions match TRBD2. There are 16 residues in the CDR3. Germline assignment: CDR1 SEHNR and CDR2 FQNEAQ (reference sequence). CDR3 coding DNA: TGTGCCAGCAGCTTGGGACTAGCGGGGGGTACAGATGCGCAGTATTTT. It is translated as CASSLGLAGGTDAQYF.

This clonotype was seen ten or more times. The chain recombines TRBV7-9 with TRBJ2-5; no clear D. The CDR3 runs to 13 residues. Trimming removed 4 bases from V and 4 bases from J, with 10 bases in between. In germline, CDR1 is SEHNR, CDR2 FQNEAQ (reference sequence). The CDR3 bases are TGTGCCAGCAGCTGGGGAATAGCAGAGACCCAGTACTTC. Translation gives CASSWGIAETQYF.

This clonotype appeared many times. V usage is TRBV6-1 and J usage is TRBJ2-3; 11 positions agree with TRBD2. The CDR3 is 18 amino acids. Germline V gene lookup returns CDR1 MNHNS and CDR2 SASEGT. V was clipped by 6 bases and J by 1 base; unmatched bases: 12. CDR3 sequence: CASRIGASGGFGTDTQYF. Written as DNA, the CDR3 is TGTGCCAGCAGAATCGGCGCTAGCGGGGGGTTCGGCACAGATACGCAGTATTTT.